This entry lists 7 T cell receptor beta chains sequenced from one sample in a study of T cell responses to AZD1222 COVID-19 vaccine. The data were produced by immunoSEQ multiplex PCR, yet TCRdb's version contains in-frame clones alone and is incomplete. The table lists 150,000 to 200,000 clones, around 94% of them singletons. The sequencing here drew on peripheral blood, taken on day 0 of AZD1222 vaccination. These receptors came from an adult in good health.

The rearrangement joins TRBV5-1 to TRBJ2-7; D gene uncertain. The ends were cut back, 5 bases at V and 6 bases at J, with 12 bases in the middle. Germline CDR1 is SGHRS and CDR2 is YFSETQ. The CDR3 spans 12 residues. CDR3 region: CASSMGLTEQYF. DNA of the CDR3: TGCGCCAGCAGTATGGGGTTGACCGAGCAGTACTTC.

The rearrangement uses TRBV28 and TRBJ1-1, with D unresolved. The V gene lost 5 bases and the J gene lost 0 bases, with 7 bases spanning the gap. The CDR3 is 13 residues long. Germline loops: CDR1 MDHEN, CDR2 SYDVKM. CDR3 sequence: CASSVDMNTEAFF. The CDR3 coding sequence is TGTGCCAGCAGTGTCGACATGAACACTGAAGCTTTCTTT.

This chain links TRBV2 with TRBJ2-1; perhaps TRBD2 as D (6 bases). The CDR3 consists of 12 residues. Germline CDR1 reads SNHLY; CDR2 reads FYNNEI. Trimming cost V 8 bases and J 4 bases, with 9 bases left between them. The CDR3 sequence: CASLAEYNEQFF. The CDR3 nucleotides are TGTGCCAGCTTAGCGGAGTACAATGAGCAGTTCTTC.

The chain couples TRBV27 to TRBJ2-1; TRBD2 matches 8 bases. The CDR3 length is 15 residues. Germline CDR1 and CDR2: MNHEY and SMNVEV (reference sequence). J gave up 6 bases and V 5 bases, and 9 bases lay outside the gene matches. The CDR3 here is CASSRTAGEINEQFF. The CDR3 DNA follows: TGTGCCAGCAGTCGGACAGCGGGAGAAATCAATGAGCAGTTCTTC.

The rearrangement links TRBV29-1 to TRBJ2-1, with D hard to call. V was cut by 4 bases and J by 0 bases, with 7 bases left in between. This CDR3 contains 13 residues. Germline-derived CDR1 and CDR2 are SQVTM and ANQGSEA. The CDR3 sequence is CSVAESSYNEQFF. CDR3 DNA: TGCAGCGTTGCAGAGAGCTCCTACAATGAGCAGTTCTTC.

This chain uses TRBV4-1 with TRBJ2-7, with D perhaps matching TRBD2 (5 bases). Per germline, CDR1 MGHRA and CDR2 YSYEKL. The V and J ends lost 4 bases and 2 bases respectively, with 24 bases between them. CDR3 size: 18 residues. In nucleotides, the CDR3 is TGCGCCAGCAGCCTCCTCCCGAGGGTTGGCAGCCTAACCTACGAGCAGTACTTC. Protein: CASSLLPRVGSLTYEQYF.

This chain connects TRBV5-6 to TRBJ1-5, with TRBD1 matching 10 bases. The CDR3 sequence is 17 residues long. The germline CDR1 and CDR2 sequences are SGHDT and YYEEEE. With 0 bases clipped from V and 7 bases from J, the junction kept 10 bases outside the gene matches. The CDR3 spells CASSLEGGTGAKQPQHF. The CDR3 DNA reads TGTGCCAGCAGCTTGGAAGGGGGGACAGGGGCCAAACAGCCCCAGCATTTT.